This T cell receptor (beta chain) was sequenced in a study of cytomegalovirus exposure and HLA in healthy donors. The PCR used 60 Vbeta and 13 Jbeta primers. Profiled with immunoSEQ multiplex PCR; TCRdb holds only in-frame clones, not every one. The data show 100,000 to 120,000 clones, about four fifths seen once. Findings and caveats of the study: Researchers reported in a later analysis that common viral pathogens appeared linked to several top clusters.

V was pared by 4 bases and J by 4 bases, with 10 bases between. This CDR3 has 13 amino acids. Germline CDR1 and CDR2: SGHVS and FQNEAQ. In the case of this clone: Antigen unknown.

Sequenced material: PBMCs. This chain links TRBV7-8 with TRBJ1-2; the D is unclear. The receptor comes from a young woman in good health and CMV-seronegative. As DNA, the CDR3 is TGTGCCAGCAGCTCAAATCTCGGCTATGGCTACACCTTC. Translating gives CASSSNLGYGYTF.